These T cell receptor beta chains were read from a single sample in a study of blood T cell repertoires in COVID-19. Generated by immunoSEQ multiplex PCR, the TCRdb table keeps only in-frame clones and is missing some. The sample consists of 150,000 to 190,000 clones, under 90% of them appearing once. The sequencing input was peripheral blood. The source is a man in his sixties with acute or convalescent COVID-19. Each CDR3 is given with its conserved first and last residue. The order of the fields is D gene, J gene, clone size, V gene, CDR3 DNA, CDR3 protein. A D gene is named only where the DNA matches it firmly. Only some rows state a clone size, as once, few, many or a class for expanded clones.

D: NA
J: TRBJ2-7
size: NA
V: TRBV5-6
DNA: TGTGCCAGCAGCCTGCGGACCTACGAGCAGTACTTC
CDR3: CASSLRTYEQYF

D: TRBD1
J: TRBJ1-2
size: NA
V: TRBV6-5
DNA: TGTGCCAGCAGTCGACGGGACAGGGACTATGGCTACACCTTC
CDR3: CASSRRDRDYGYTF

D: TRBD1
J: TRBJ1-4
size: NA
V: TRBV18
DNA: TGTGCCAGCTCACCACAAGGCCTTCAGGGGACAGGGGGCTCGGTGGGTGAAAAACTGTTTTTT
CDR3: CASSPQGLQGTGGSVGEKLFF

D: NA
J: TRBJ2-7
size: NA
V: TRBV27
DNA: TGTGCCAGCAGCCGGGGCAGGGCGGGGTACGAGCAGTACTTC
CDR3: CASSRGRAGYEQYF

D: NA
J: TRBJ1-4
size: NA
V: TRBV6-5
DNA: TGTGCCAGCAGGGACATCCCTCCAACTAATGAAAAACTGTTTTTT
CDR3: CASRDIPPTNEKLFF

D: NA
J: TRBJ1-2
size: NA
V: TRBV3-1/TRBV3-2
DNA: TGTGCCAGCAGCCCACGGGGGGCGGTCTATGGCTACACCTTC
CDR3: CASSPRGAVYGYTF

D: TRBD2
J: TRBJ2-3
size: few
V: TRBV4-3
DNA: TGCGCCAGCAGCCAAGATCATGGGCTAGCGGGACCAATTCCCAGCACAGATACGCAGTATTTT
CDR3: CASSQDHGLAGPIPSTDTQYF

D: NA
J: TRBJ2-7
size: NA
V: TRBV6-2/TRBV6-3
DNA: TGTGCCAGCAGTTTCGGGGGACTTACTCGCGAGCAGTACTTC
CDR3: CASSFGGLTREQYF

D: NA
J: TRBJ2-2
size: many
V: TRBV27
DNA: TGTGCCAGCAGGGAGGGAGCGTTTACCGGGGAGCTGTTTTTT
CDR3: CASREGAFTGELFF

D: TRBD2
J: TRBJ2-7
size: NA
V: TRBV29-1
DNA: TGCAGCGTTTCCTCCGGGACTAGCGGCGAGCAGTACTTC
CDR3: CSVSSGTSGEQYF

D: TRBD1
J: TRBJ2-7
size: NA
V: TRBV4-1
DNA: TGCGCCAGCAGCCATGGGACAGACTCCTACGAGCAGTACTTC
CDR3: CASSHGTDSYEQYF

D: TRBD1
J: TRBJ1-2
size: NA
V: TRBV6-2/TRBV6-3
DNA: TGTGCCAGCAGTGTCCCGGGACAGGGATCTGGCTACACCTTC
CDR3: CASSVPGQGSGYTF

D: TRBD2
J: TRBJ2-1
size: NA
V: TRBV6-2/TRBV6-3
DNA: TGTGCCAGCAGTCTGGCGGGACTAGCGGGAGGGCCCCATGAGCAGTTCTTC
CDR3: CASSLAGLAGGPHEQFF

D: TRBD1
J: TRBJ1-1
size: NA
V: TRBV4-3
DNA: TGCGCCAGCAGCCGCCTACAGGGGGCGCGGGGAGCTTTCTTT
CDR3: CASSRLQGARGAFF

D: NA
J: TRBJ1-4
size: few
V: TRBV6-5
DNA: TGTGCCAGCAGGCGGGCCCGGGGAGAAAAACTGTTTTTT
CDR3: CASRRARGEKLFF

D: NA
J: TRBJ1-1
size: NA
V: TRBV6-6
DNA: TGTGCCAGCAGTTACCAACAGGGGAACACTGAAGCTTTCTTT
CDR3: CASSYQQGNTEAFF

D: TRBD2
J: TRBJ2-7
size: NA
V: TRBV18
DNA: TGTGCCAGCTCACCAACTAGCGGGAGGGCCTACGAGCAGTACTTC
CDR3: CASSPTSGRAYEQYF

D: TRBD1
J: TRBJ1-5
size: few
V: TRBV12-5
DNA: TGTGCTAGTGGTTTGGGGACAGGGGGTAGCAATCAGCCCCAGCATTTT
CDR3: CASGLGTGGSNQPQHF

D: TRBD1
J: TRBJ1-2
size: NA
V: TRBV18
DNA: TGTGCCAGCTCGTTGACAGGGGACGCCTATGGCTACACCTTC
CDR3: CASSLTGDAYGYTF

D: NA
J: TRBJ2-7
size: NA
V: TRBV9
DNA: TGTGCCAGCAGCGTAGCTCCATCAGGCTCCTACGAGCAGTACTTC
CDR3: CASSVAPSGSYEQYF

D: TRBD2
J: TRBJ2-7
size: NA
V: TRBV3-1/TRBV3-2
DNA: TGTGCCAGCAGCCAAGCCTTGCCCAGGACTAGGCTCTACGAGCAGTACTTC
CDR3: CASSQALPRTRLYEQYF

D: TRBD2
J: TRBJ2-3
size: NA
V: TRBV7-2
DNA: TGTGCCAGCAGCTTAGCCCCAGCGGGGGGAACAGATACGCAGTATTTT
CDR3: CASSLAPAGGTDTQYF

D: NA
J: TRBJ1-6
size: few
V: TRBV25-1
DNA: TGTGCCAGCAGTGCCCTGACAGCTAATTCACCCCTCCACTTT
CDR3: CASSALTANSPLHF

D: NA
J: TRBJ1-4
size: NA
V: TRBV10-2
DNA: TGCGCCAGCAGTGGACAGAGCCTTAATGAAAAACTGTTTTTT
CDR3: CASSGQSLNEKLFF

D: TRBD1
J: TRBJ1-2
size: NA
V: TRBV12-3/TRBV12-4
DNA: TGTGCCAGCAACGCCGGGACAGGCTATGGCTACACCTTC
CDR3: CASNAGTGYGYTF

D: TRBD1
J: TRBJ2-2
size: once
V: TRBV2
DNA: TGTGCCAGCAAGGAAAGACAGGGAGTAAGCACCGGGGAGCTGTTTTTT
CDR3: CASKERQGVSTGELFF

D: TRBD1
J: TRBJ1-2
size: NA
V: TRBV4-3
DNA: TGCGCCAGCAGCCAAGAAACAGGGGCCACCCCTAACTATGGCTACACCTTC
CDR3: CASSQETGATPNYGYTF

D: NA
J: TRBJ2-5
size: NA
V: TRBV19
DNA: TGTGCCAGTAGTATTGTTTTTAAACTCCGGGAGACCCAGTACTTC
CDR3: CASSIVFKLRETQYF

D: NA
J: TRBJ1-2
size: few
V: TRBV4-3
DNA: TGCGCCAGCAGCCAGGAAACCGGGATCTATGGCTACACCTTC
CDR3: CASSQETGIYGYTF

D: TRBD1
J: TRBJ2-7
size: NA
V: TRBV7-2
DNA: TGTGCCAGCAGCTTAAAAGCAGGGGGAACGATTGAGCAGTACTTC
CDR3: CASSLKAGGTIEQYF

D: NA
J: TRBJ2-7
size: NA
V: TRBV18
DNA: TGTGCCAGCTCACCTATGCGACTAGGGGCCTACGAGCAGTACTTC
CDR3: CASSPMRLGAYEQYF

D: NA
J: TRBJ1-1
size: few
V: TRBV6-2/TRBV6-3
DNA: TGTGCCAGCAGTAGGGCCCTGACAGCGAACACTGAAGCTTTCTTT
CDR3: CASSRALTANTEAFF

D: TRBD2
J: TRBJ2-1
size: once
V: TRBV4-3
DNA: TGCGCCAGCAGCCAAGATTGGGCTAGCGGGGGGGCATGGGAGCAGTTCTTC
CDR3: CASSQDWASGGAWEQFF

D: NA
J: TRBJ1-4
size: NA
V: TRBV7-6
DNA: TGTGCCAGCAGCTTAGAGAGGCAGGGAGGCGAAAAACTGTTTTTT
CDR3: CASSLERQGGEKLFF

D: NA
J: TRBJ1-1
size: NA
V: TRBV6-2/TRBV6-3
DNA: TGTGCCAGCAGTTACCCGGGACGCGGGGCTGAAGCTTTCTTT
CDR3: CASSYPGRGAEAFF

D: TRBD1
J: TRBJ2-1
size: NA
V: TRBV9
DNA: TGTGCCAGCAGTACGGGACAGGTCTACAATGAGCAGTTCTTC
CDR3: CASSTGQVYNEQFF

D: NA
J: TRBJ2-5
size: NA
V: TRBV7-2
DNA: TGTGCCAGCACCCCGGGACTTGGGATAAGGACCCAGTACTTC
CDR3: CASTPGLGIRTQYF

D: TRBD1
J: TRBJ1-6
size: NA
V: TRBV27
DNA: TGTGCCAGCAGTTTTAGTCAGGGGGTGAGTTCACCCCTCCACTTT
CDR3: CASSFSQGVSSPLHF

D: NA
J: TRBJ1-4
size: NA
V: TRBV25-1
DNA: TGTGCCAGCAGTGACACGGGGGGCGTTCATGAAAAACTGTTTTTT
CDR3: CASSDTGGVHEKLFF

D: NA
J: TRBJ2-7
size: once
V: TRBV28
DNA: TGTGCCAGCAGTACCTACAGGGTGGGGCAGTACTTC
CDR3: CASSTYRVGQYF

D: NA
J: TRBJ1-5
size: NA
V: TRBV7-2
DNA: TGTGCCAGCAGCTTAGGATCTGGGCACCAGCCCCAGCATTTT
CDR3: CASSLGSGHQPQHF

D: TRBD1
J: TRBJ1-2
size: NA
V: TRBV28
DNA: TGTGCCAGCAGTTCCCATCACACAGGGGTTGGGAACTATGGCTACACCTTC
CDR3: CASSSHHTGVGNYGYTF

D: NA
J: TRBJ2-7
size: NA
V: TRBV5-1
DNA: TGCGCCAGCAGCTTGCAGGGGACCTACGAGCAGTACTTC
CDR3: CASSLQGTYEQYF

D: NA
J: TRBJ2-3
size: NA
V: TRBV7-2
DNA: TGTGCCAGCAGCTTAAGAAGCAGGGATACGCAGTATTTT
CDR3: CASSLRSRDTQYF

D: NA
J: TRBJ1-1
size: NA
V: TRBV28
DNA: TGTGCCAGCAGCTCCTACGTCGATGAAGCTTTCTTT
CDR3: CASSSYVDEAFF

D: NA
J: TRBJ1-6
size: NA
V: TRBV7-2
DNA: TGTGCCAGCAGCCGGTCCTGGGAGGGACCGAATTCACCCCTCCACTTT
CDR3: CASSRSWEGPNSPLHF

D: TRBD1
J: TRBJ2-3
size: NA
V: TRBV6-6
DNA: TGTGCCAGCCATGACAGGGCCACAGATACGCAGTATTTT
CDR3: CASHDRATDTQYF